This T cell receptor (beta chain) was sequenced in a study of post-analysis software for immune sequencing data. Study at large: The patients showed relapsing-remitting, secondary progressive and progressive-relapsing multiple sclerosis courses. Study-level findings and limits: The normalized Chao1 diversity of multiple sclerosis patients was significantly lower than that of controls. Strong co-clustering by F measure linked samples that shared a preparation batch. TRBV5-6, TRBV5-1 and TRBV20-1 were among several TRBV segments more frequent in patients than controls.

With respect to this clonotype: Its antigen remains unidentified.

The library was made from cDNA and included unique molecular identifiers. The authors obtained 500,000 to 600,000 cDNA molecules from roughly 1.1 to 9.2 million T cells. TCRdb ran MiXCR on the PCR reads and lists one entry per CDR3 protein. This table holds some 500,000 distinct CDR3 sequences, 40% to 55% found once. CDR3 length: 15 residues. J gave up 0 bases and V 5 bases, and 5 bases lay outside the gene matches. Germline loops: CDR1 SGHDN, CDR2 FVKESK. The sequencing sample was made of blood. This TCR came from a girl between 5 and 17 years old with multiple sclerosis. The chain is built from TRBV14 and TRBJ2-7, with 9 bases lining up with TRBD2. The CDR3 reads CASSETSGPSYEQYF. The DNA of the CDR3 is TGTGCCAGCAGCGAGACTAGCGGCCCCTCCTACGAGCAGTACTTC.